This T cell receptor (beta chain) was captured by sequencing in a study of blood T cell repertoires in COVID-19. As processed by the authors: Scientists estimated how many nucleated cells there were by amplifying reference gene primers. Only in-frame clones appear in the TCRdb table, and some are missing; sequencing was by immunoSEQ multiplex PCR. V and J calls and clone size follow that table, whereas D and trimming were derived from the DNA. The data show approximately 200,000 clones, roughly 77% seen once. Seattle's enrolled individuals joined amid active infection and were then monitored longitudinally. Germline V CDR1 and CDR2: SGHNT, YYREEE (reference sequence). The CDR3 has 14 amino acids. Between the trimmed V and J ends, which lost 5 bases and 0 bases, there was a span of 11 bases.

This TCR was sampled from a woman at least 80 years old with COVID-19, enrolled during active disease. V is TRBV5-4 and J is TRBJ1-2; no firm D call. The source material was peripheral blood. In DNA form, the CDR3 reads TGTGCCAGCAGTCACAGCTCCACTAACTATGGCTACACCTTC. Amino acids: CASSHSSTNYGYTF.